Below are 17 T cell receptor beta chains sequenced from a single sample in a study of beta chain features in type 1 diabetes. Investigators reverse transcribed all isolated RNA, so they sequenced expressed TCRB transcripts. Using immunoSEQ multiplex PCR, the repertoire was profiled, and TCRdb retains in-frame clones only, with some absent. The repertoire holds around 430,000 clones, 30% seen once, with 0.05% to 0.065% in the top ten. Source material: naive CD4+ T cells from blood. All receptors derive from a young man in good health.

Note on this clone: The sample carries other DNA sequences with the same CDR3. The rearrangement links TRBV19 to TRBJ2-7; 7 positions agree with TRBD1. The CDR3 covers 14 residues. V shed 3 bases and J 3 bases; nucleotides not matched to a gene: 5. In germline, CDR1 is LNHDA, CDR2 SQIVND (reference sequence). The DNA for the CDR3 is TGTGCCAGTAGTATCGCGACAGGGCGCTACGAGCAGTACTTC. Its protein is CASSIATGRYEQYF.

This clone appeared a few times. This chain links TRBV18 with TRBJ2-3, with D unclear. Deletions cut 3 bases from V and 6 bases from J, with 10 bases between. The CDR3 runs to 13 residues. The germline CDR1 and CDR2 sequences are KGHSH and LQKENI. The CDR3 sequence is CASSPELADTQYF. The CDR3, as DNA: TGTGCCAGCTCACCGGAGTTGGCGGATACGCAGTATTTT.

The chain recombines TRBV30 with TRBJ1-2, with 10 positions matching TRBD1. The CDR3 covers 13 residues. Germline loops: CDR1 GTSNPN, CDR2 SVGIG (reference sequence). Trimming took 3 bases from V and 8 from J; bases not matched to a gene: 6. The CDR3 reads CAWRSGQGSGYTF. The DNA of the CDR3 is TGTGCCTGGAGGTCGGGACAGGGGTCCGGCTACACCTTC.

The chain's CDR3 is CASSDRQSSYNEQFF. In DNA, the CDR3 is TGTGCCAGCAGTGATCGACAGAGCTCCTACAATGAGCAGTTCTTC. This chain links TRBV25-1 with TRBJ2-1, with D possibly matching TRBD1 (5 bases). The CDR3 is 15 amino acids. The germline V gene has CDR1 MGHDK and CDR2 SYGVNS. Trimming took off 3 bases at V and 0 bases at J, with 9 bases between the two ends.

This clone was seen more than once but under ten times. The rearrangement joins TRBV5-4 to TRBJ2-1; D might be TRBD2 (6 bases). The V end lost 6 bases, the J end lost 8 bases, and 18 bases lay between the germline ends. The CDR3 is 14 amino acids. Per the germline V gene, CDR1 is SGHNT and CDR2 is YYREEE (reference sequence). The chain's CDR3 is CASTQTRDRDEQFF. In nucleotides, the CDR3 is TGTGCCAGCACCCAAACGCGGGACCGCGATGAGCAGTTCTTC.

Here the CDR3 reads CASSVTDSNQPQHF. Written as DNA, the CDR3 is TGTGCCAGCTCGGTGACAGATAGCAATCAGCCCCAGCATTTT. The J gene is TRBJ1-5, the V gene TRBV18; D is perhaps TRBD1 (5 bases). The ends were cut back, 6 bases at V and 0 bases at J, with 9 bases in the middle. This CDR3 is 14 amino acids long. Germline V gene data show CDR1 as KGHSH and CDR2 as LQKENI.

As concerns this clone: The same CDR3 can be traced to other DNA sequences in this sample. V is TRBV5-1 and J is TRBJ2-3; unclear D gene. Germline V CDR1 and CDR2: SGHRS, YFSETQ. The CDR3 spans 12 residues. Trimming took off 0 bases at V and 6 bases at J, with 5 bases between the two ends. The CDR3 region has the DNA TGCGCCAGCAGCTTGGAGGCGGATACGCAGTATTTT. Its protein product is CASSLEADTQYF. Drawing the rest from reference TRBV5-1 and TRBJ2-3, the complete variable domain is KAGVTQTPRYLIKTRGQQVTLSCSPISGHRSVSWYQQTPGQGLQFLFEYFSETQRNKGNFPGRFSGRQFSNSRSEMNVSTLELGDSALYLCASSLEADTQYFGPGTRLTVL.

This clone was observed a handful of times. The chain combines TRBV5-1 with TRBJ2-7; D uncertain. Germline V gene lookup returns CDR1 SGHRS and CDR2 YFSETQ. CDR3 size: 12 residues. Deletions cut 1 base from V and 5 bases from J, with 7 bases between. The DNA of the CDR3 is TGCGCCAGCAGCTTGTCCAGCGACGAGCAGTACTTC. Protein product: CASSLSSDEQYF.

This clone has just a few counts. J is TRBJ2-7 and V is TRBV4-3; 11 positions agree with TRBD2. Germline CDR1 is LGHNA and CDR2 is YSLEER. The CDR3 runs 17 residues. The ends lost 0 bases at V and 3 bases at J; junction bases unmatched: 7. CDR3 residues: CASSQDLLTSGSYEQYF. The DNA for the CDR3 is TGCGCCAGCAGCCAAGATCTCTTAACTAGCGGGAGCTACGAGCAGTACTTC.

This clone was seen a few times. Other DNA sequences within the sample encode an identical CDR3. This chain connects TRBV30 to TRBJ1-2, with TRBD1 as a possible D gene (5 bases). The V and J ends lost 1 base and 2 bases respectively, with 5 bases between them. CDR1 and CDR2 from the germline V gene are GTSNPN and SVGIG (reference sequence). CDR3 length: 12 amino acids. Here the CDR3 reads CAWSEGNYGYTF. DNA for the CDR3: TGTGCCTGGAGTGAGGGGAACTATGGCTACACCTTC. The full variable domain, in which reference TRBV30 and TRBJ1-2 provide the parts outside the CDR3, is SQTIHQWPATLVQPVGSPLSLECTVEGTSNPNLYWYRQAAGRGLQLLFYSVGIGQISSEVPQNLSASRPQDRQFILSSKKLLLSDSGFYLCAWSEGNYGYTFGSGTRLTVV.

This chain uses TRBV6-1 with TRBJ2-3; 9 bases match TRBD2. The trim removed 6 bases at V and 5 bases at J, leaving 0 bases unmatched. The CDR3 runs to 12 residues. Germline V gene data show CDR1 as MNHNS and CDR2 as SASEGT. The CDR3 DNA reads as TGTGCCAGCAGACTAGCGGGAGATACGCAGTATTTT. It yields the protein CASRLAGDTQYF.

This clone was observed a handful of times. The chain links TRBV28 to TRBJ2-7; 9 bases fit TRBD1. Germline loops: CDR1 MDHEN, CDR2 SYDVKM. The CDR3 has 15 amino acids. V shed 5 bases and J 5 bases; nucleotides not matched to a gene: 10. The CDR3 DNA reads as TGTGCCAGCAGTGCAACCGGGACAGGGCCCCACGAGCAGTACTTC. Translated, it gives CASSATGTGPHEQYF.

The table lists this clone with a few counts. Other DNA variants within this sample encode the same CDR3. The gene calls are TRBV30 and TRBJ2-3, with 10 positions matching TRBD1. The germline V gene encodes CDR1 GTSNPN and CDR2 SVGIG (reference sequence). The CDR3 covers 15 residues. The V and J ends lost 0 bases and 2 bases, in that order; junction bases with no gene match: 2. CDR3 bases: TGTGCCTGGAGTGTAGGGACAGGGGACACAGATACGCAGTATTTT. Encoded protein: CAWSVGTGDTDTQYF.

This rearrangement joins TRBV29-1 to TRBJ1-1, with D possibly matching TRBD1 (6 bases). V was cut by 0 bases and J by 1 base, with 12 bases left in between. Looked up from germline, CDR1 is SQVTM and CDR2 is ANQGSEA. This CDR3 is built from 15 residues. CDR3 sequence reads: CSVEDLGQRNTEAFF. The DNA of the CDR3 is TGCAGCGTTGAAGATCTAGGACAGAGGAACACTGAAGCTTTCTTT.

This clone was counted only a few times. This rearrangement joins TRBV13 to TRBJ2-3; D remains unclear. CDR3 size: 15 residues. The V end lost 1 base, the J end lost 1 base, and 9 bases lay between the germline ends. The germline gives CDR1 PRHDT, CDR2 FYEKMQ (reference sequence). The CDR3 region is CASSLVTDGTDTQYF. The CDR3 DNA follows: TGTGCCAGCAGCTTAGTGACGGATGGCACAGATACGCAGTATTTT.

A few counts support this clone. The chain links TRBV30 to TRBJ1-1, with TRBD1 as a possible D gene (5 bases). CDR3 size: 12 residues. CDR1 and CDR2 (germline): GTSNPN, SVGIG (reference sequence). The germline V and J ends were trimmed by 2 bases and 4 bases, with 8 bases remaining between them. The CDR3 bases are TGTGCCTGGAGTCGGGGGACCACTGAAGCTTTCTTT. Encoded protein: CAWSRGTTEAFF.

This clone came up a few times. This chain joins TRBV29-1 and TRBJ1-4; D is uncertain. V was clipped by 5 bases and J by 14 bases, with 18 bases between them. From germline, CDR1 is SQVTM and CDR2 ANQGSEA. The CDR3 totals 12 residues. The chain's CDR3 is CSVLTVGWKLFF. CDR3 coding DNA: TGCAGCGTTCTGACTGTTGGGTGGAAGCTGTTTTTT.